The present entry profiles one T cell receptor (beta chain) with its context. Its target is unknown. These data are taken from a study of graft-versus-host responses after intestinal transplantation. As for the study in general: In this cohort, recipients had multivisceral, liver-intestinal, or isolated intestinal transplants. Induction with anti-thymocyte globulin, then tacrolimus and steroids for around three years, was given to all recipients. The study's findings and limits: Individuals carrying graft-donor T cell macrochimerism showed high graft-versus-host to host-versus-graft clonal ratios in allografts. The study associated peak circulating GvH clone levels with early post-transplant HvG declines.

Losses at the gene ends were 5 bases for V and 5 bases for J; bases not matched to a gene: 7. Germline V gene lookup returns CDR1 SSHAT and CDR2 FNYEAQ (reference sequence). The CDR3 consists of 14 residues. The repertoire was sequenced with immunoSEQ multiplex PCR; TCRdb's copy has only in-frame clones and lacks some. Altogether 98,000 or so clones are present, roughly 87% being singletons, with the ten largest covering approximately 1%. The TCR originated in a human donor who received an intestinal transplant. This chain uses TRBV7-7 with TRBJ2-5; 8 bases align to TRBD2. This specimen consisted of unstimulated CD4+ T cells sorted from spleen or lymph node cells, obtained before intestinal transplant. The DNA of the CDR3 is TGTGCCAGCAGCCCTGCGGGGGGCCTGGAGACCCAGTACTTC. This gives the protein CASSPAGGLETQYF.